This T cell receptor (beta chain) comes out of a study of CD8 T cells in Susac syndrome. TEMRA cells were enriched by FACS, while CD8+ and CD4+ T cells were obtained through a negative isolation that was performed magnetically. Reverse transcription of roughly 0.45 to 1 ug RNA used random hexamers. TCRdb re-derived calls from the immunoSEQ multiplex PCR reads in MiXCR, one entry per CDR3 protein. The sample has approximately 220,000 distinct CDR3 sequences, approximately 95% seen once. From germline, CDR1 is SQVTM and CDR2 ANQGSEA. There are 11 residues in the CDR3. The sequenced sample was CD4+ T cells from PBMCs. This clonotype was obtained from a human donor with multiple sclerosis. This rearrangement joins TRBV29-1 to TRBJ2-1, with D unclear. The CDR3, as DNA: TGCAGGGCGAAGGGCGGTGAAGAGCAGTTCTTC. This translates into CRAKGGEEQFF.